A selection of T cell receptor beta chains follows, all from one sample in a study of Siglec-9 on CD8 T cells in melanoma. Assay used: immunoSEQ multiplex PCR; TCRdb lists only in-frame clones, some missing. The table records roughly 35,000 clones, roughly 84% of them present only once. The sequencing sample was made of Siglec-9- CD8+ T cells sorted from blood. All receptors come from a human donor in good health. CDR3s leave out the opening cysteine and the closing phenylalanine or tryptophan. The D gene is left open where the match is weak.

.	TRBV5-6	TRBJ2-1	ASSLAKEQF
.	TRBV10-2	TRBJ2-5	ASSRGRVRETQY
.	TRBV4-1	TRBJ1-1	ASSQEVNTEAF
TRBD1	TRBV28	TRBJ2-5	ASSFAGTGSRKTQY
TRBD2	TRBV7-3	TRBJ2-5	ASSLILAGLQETQY
.	TRBV28	TRBJ1-5	ASSPPARFSNQPQH
.	TRBV30	TRBJ1-1	AWSWGFMNTEAF
TRBD1	TRBV2	TRBJ2-5	ASSQGAGFGETQY
.	TRBV7-9	TRBJ2-5	ASSLAGIDQETQY
TRBD2	TRBV7-8	TRBJ2-1	ASTLARLAGGRADEQF
TRBD1	TRBV4-1	TRBJ2-7	ASSTTGDEQY
.	TRBV27	TRBJ1-5	ASSYGINQPQH
.	TRBV19	TRBJ1-1	ASTDADHTEAF
.	TRBV29-1	TRBJ2-1	SAGGDGDRIEQF
.	TRBV27	TRBJ2-2	ASSLSPNTGELF
.	TRBV29-1	TRBJ2-3	SVGDWRGPSTDTQY
.	TRBV6-1	TRBJ1-4	ASRDAPNEKLF
.	TRBV30	TRBJ2-1	AWSDPGNNEQF
.	TRBV11-2	TRBJ1-2	ASSLAGPRGYGYT
TRBD2	TRBV5-1	TRBJ2-7	ASSQSRGRGPEQY
TRBD2	TRBV5-4	TRBJ2-3	ASSLRLAGDSDTQY
TRBD2	TRBV5-6	TRBJ2-1	ASSLASTSGGYNEQF
TRBD2	TRBV6-5	TRBJ2-1	ASSSLAESHNEQF
.	TRBV10-3	TRBJ2-7	AISVLRGTAYEQY
TRBD2	TRBV28	TRBJ2-7	ASSFSLAGSYEQY
.	TRBV6-6	TRBJ1-1	ASSYMWETEAF
.	TRBV25-1	TRBJ2-5	ASSADETQY
TRBD1	TRBV29-1	TRBJ2-1	SVGGTGVYNEQF
.	TRBV7-3	TRBJ1-2	ASSQAVMDGYT
TRBD1	TRBV30	TRBJ2-7	AWRADRAVGYEQY
TRBD2	TRBV7-8	TRBJ2-7	ASSSSLRGSYEQY
.	TRBV7-9	TRBJ2-7	ASSLNVGAGVFYEQY
.	TRBV27	TRBJ2-2	ASSPDTGGTGELF
TRBD1	TRBV27	TRBJ1-3	ASSPWTGLGNTIY
.	TRBV6-5	TRBJ1-5	ASRAVSNQPQH
TRBD1	TRBV10-3	TRBJ2-7	AISESTGGDEQY
.	TRBV4-1	TRBJ2-1	ASSQDVSGVSLFSEQF
.	TRBV15	TRBJ2-3	ATSRENRGGTDTQY
.	TRBV27	TRBJ2-1	ASKDYLSSYNEQF
.	TRBV30	TRBJ2-5	AWSVGQTYQETQY
.	TRBV15	TRBJ2-2	ATSSWTANTGELF
.	TRBV7-9	TRBJ1-1	ASITTGGTEAF
.	TRBV7-6	TRBJ2-1	ASSLGLGAVDEQF
.	TRBV28	TRBJ2-7	ASSPGWAYEQY
.	TRBV5-6	TRBJ2-3	ASSWASPDTQY
.	TRBV16	TRBJ2-1	ASSQSSDGSSYNEQF
TRBD1	TRBV2	TRBJ1-2	ANESTGADGYT
.	TRBV6-4	TRBJ1-2	ASNEGWGTGYT
.	TRBV9	TRBJ1-2	ASSVEGIGDGYT
.	TRBV11-2	TRBJ2-7	ASSSDRSGYEQY
.	TRBV7-9	TRBJ2-3	ASSQTVTYSAADTQY
.	TRBV29-1	TRBJ1-2	SVLQGFSDGYT
.	TRBV10-1	TRBJ2-1	ASSESSGYNEQF
.	TRBV27	TRBJ1-6	ASSTGQQSSYNSPLH
TRBD1	TRBV2	TRBJ2-7	ASSRGTGIYEQY